This T cell receptor beta chain was sequenced in a study of CD8 T cells in Susac syndrome. Only a few counts were recorded for this clonotype. From germline, CDR1 is MDHEN and CDR2 SYDVKM. V was cut by 6 bases and J by 5 bases, with 17 bases left in between. The CDR3 contains 16 residues. Roughly 0.45 to 1 ug RNA was reverse transcribed with random hexamers. TCRdb used MiXCR to reprocess the immunoSEQ multiplex PCR reads, holding one entry per CDR3 protein. Among about 2,300 distinct CDR3 sequences, just over 70% were seen once, and the ten largest hold roughly 11%. Memory subsets for TEMRA sorting were set by CD27 and CD45RA.

This receptor was identified in a human donor with Susac syndrome. Sequencing was carried out using CD8+ TEMRA cells from PBMCs. Subset defined: FACS-sorted terminally differentiated effector memory CD8+ T cells re-expressing CD45RA (CD8+ TEMRA). This chain uses TRBV28 with TRBJ2-6, with unresolved D. CDR3 bases: TGTGCCAGCAGCCACCAGAAGTCCTTCTGGGCCAACGTCCTGACTTTC. Encoded protein: CASSHQKSFWANVLTF.